One and the same sample provided the 12 T cell receptor beta chains below, sequenced in a study of blood T cell repertoires in COVID-19. Produced via immunoSEQ multiplex PCR; TCRdb's table is partial and in-frame only. The sample records 130,000 or so clones, approximately 90% being singletons. Sequenced material: peripheral blood. The receptors were sampled from an older man with active COVID-19.

This rearrangement joins TRBV19 to TRBJ2-4; TRBD1 aligns across 7 bases. Germline V gene data show CDR1 as LNHDA and CDR2 as SQIVND (reference sequence). The CDR3 runs 16 residues. With V trimmed by 3 bases and J by 3 bases, 8 bases remained unmatched. The CDR3 nucleotides read TGTGCCAGTAGTATCCCGACAGGGTTGGACAAAAACATTCAGTACTTC. Amino acids: CASSIPTGLDKNIQYF.

In DNA, the CDR3 is TGTGCCAGCAGCCGCACGAGGGGGGAGACCCAGTACTTC. Amino acid sequence: CASSRTRGETQYF. This chain uses TRBV4-2 with TRBJ2-5; a weak D match, TRBD1 (6 bases). The V gene's germline CDR1 is LGHNA and CDR2 YNFKEQ. The ends were cut back, 4 bases at V and 5 bases at J, with 11 bases in the middle. This CDR3 comprises 13 residues.

The chain's CDR3 is CSASSVIGTDTQYF. CDR3 nucleotides: TGCAGTGCAAGTAGCGTAATTGGCACAGATACGCAGTATTTT. The J gene is TRBJ2-3, the V gene TRBV20-1, with TRBD2 as a possible D gene (5 bases). The CDR3 covers 14 residues. Germline CDR1 reads DFQATT; CDR2 reads SNEGSKA (reference sequence). Trimming removed 6 bases from V and 1 base from J, with 14 bases in between.

The chain combines TRBV5-1 with TRBJ2-6, with D uncertain. This CDR3 is 15 amino acids long. Per germline, CDR1 SGHRS and CDR2 YFSETQ. Trimming stripped 1 base from V and 0 bases from J, with 5 bases between. CDR3 sequence: CASSLSGSGANVLTF. The CDR3 DNA reads as TGCGCCAGCAGCTTGTCGGGCTCTGGGGCCAACGTCCTGACTTTC.

The CDR3 region is CASSTRTGAQETQYF. CDR3 in DNA: TGTGCCAGCAGCACCCGGACAGGGGCCCAAGAGACCCAGTACTTC. The rearrangement links TRBV28 to TRBJ2-5; 9 bases fit TRBD1. Germline CDR1 reads MDHEN; CDR2 reads SYDVKM. This CDR3 contains 15 residues. Germline trimming cut 6 bases from V and 1 base from J; bases unmatched to any gene: 6.

The table lists this clone with a count of one. The gene calls are TRBV30 and TRBJ1-1, with TRBD1 identical over 8 bases. CDR1 is GTSNPN, CDR2 SVGIG, per germline (reference sequence). J gave up 6 bases and V 4 bases, and 10 bases lay outside the gene matches. This CDR3 has 14 amino acids. The DNA for the CDR3 is TGTGCCTGGACCCGGACAGGGAGGTTCTCTGAAGCTTTCTTT. Protein sequence: CAWTRTGRFSEAFF.

The chain couples TRBV25-1 to TRBJ1-4; 9 positions match TRBD1. From germline, CDR1 is MGHDK and CDR2 SYGVNS. Losses at the gene ends were 4 bases for V and 7 bases for J; bases not matched to a gene: 7. This CDR3 has 15 amino acids. CDR3 sequence (DNA): TGTGCCAGCAGTGCCCCGGGACAGGGAAGTGAAAAACTGTTTTTT. Protein sequence: CASSAPGQGSEKLFF. Supplemented by reference TRBV25-1 and TRBJ1-4, the full variable domain reads EADIYQTPRYLVIGTGKKITLECSQTMGHDKMYWYQQDPGMELHLIHYSYGVNSTEKGDLSSESTVSRIRTEHFPLTLESARPSHTSQYLCASSAPGQGSEKLFFGSGTQLSVL.

This rearrangement joins TRBV28 to TRBJ2-7, with TRBD1 matching over 7 bases. Germline lookup yields CDR1 MDHEN and CDR2 SYDVKM. V shed 3 bases and J 9 bases; nucleotides not matched to a gene: 14. The CDR3 has 15 residues. The CDR3 DNA sequence: TGTGCCAGCAGTTTCCCCGGGGAAGGGGGCGCAAGGCAGTACTTC. Amino acids: CASSFPGEGGARQYF.

V usage is TRBV5-8 and J usage is TRBJ1-5, with TRBD1 matching 9 bases. V lost 2 bases, J lost 7 bases, and 4 bases stayed unmatched. The CDR3 totals 14 residues. Per germline, CDR1 SGHTS and CDR2 YDEGEE. The CDR3 reads CASSFRTGAQPQHF. In DNA form, the CDR3 reads TGTGCCAGCAGCTTCCGGACAGGGGCCCAGCCCCAGCATTTT.

This clone was recorded only once. J is TRBJ2-2 and V is TRBV29-1, with 8 bases matching TRBD1. The CDR3 is 15 residues long. Germline lookup yields CDR1 SQVTM and CDR2 ANQGSEA. V lost 5 bases and J lost 4; bases outside the gene matches: 9. The CDR3 sequence: CSVQGAGRATGELFF. DNA of the CDR3: TGCAGCGTTCAGGGGGCAGGGCGAGCCACCGGGGAGCTGTTTTTT.

The rearrangement uses TRBV7-2 and TRBJ1-5; D not resolved. Trimming removed 5 bases from V and 0 bases from J, with 23 bases in between. In germline, CDR1 is SGHTA, CDR2 FQGNSA. The CDR3 has 19 amino acids. This chain's CDR3 is CASSRLDGWGVYSNQPQHF. The CDR3 DNA reads as TGTGCCAGCAGCCGCCTAGACGGGTGGGGAGTCTATAGCAATCAGCCCCAGCATTTT.

This clone was detected many times. Other DNA sequences of this sample code for an identical CDR3. This sequence joins TRBV7-2 and TRBJ1-1; 9 bases line up with TRBD1. Germline CDR1 reads SGHTA; CDR2 reads FQGNSA. J lost 8 bases, V lost 5 bases, and 6 bases had no gene match. This CDR3 has 13 residues. The CDR3 loop reads CASSLQGAAEAFF. CDR3 bases: TGTGCCAGCAGCCTACAGGGGGCTGCGGAAGCTTTCTTT.